Below, one T cell receptor beta chain is given with its context. The data derive from a study of T cell changes during pregnancy in multiple sclerosis. Profiling relied on immunoSEQ multiplex PCR, and the TCRdb table lists in-frame clones only, not all of them. Here the sample spans fewer than 90,000 clones, approximately 95% being singletons. This clonotype was sampled from a female donor in good health, enrolled as a control in a pregnancy study. Sequencing used peripheral blood, obtained after pregnancy.

CDR3: CASSLAAGGEFTEAFF. The DNA of the CDR3 is TGCGCCAGCAGCTTGGCCGCAGGAGGGGAGTTCACTGAAGCTTTCTTT. The V and J genes are TRBV5-1 and TRBJ1-1; possible D gene TRBD1, 5 bases. The germline gives CDR1 SGHRS, CDR2 YFSETQ. V was cut by 0 bases and J by 4 bases, with 16 bases left in between. CDR3 size: 16 residues.